This T cell receptor (beta chain) stems from a study of shared clonotypes between healthy human individuals. Turning to the study itself: Those who served as donors were a couple of women and three men between the ages of 18 and 49.

Deep-level running was used for the assay. Generated by immunoSEQ multiplex PCR, the TCRdb table keeps only in-frame clones and is missing some. The sample has about 330,000 clones, about 74% seen once; the top ten hold 10%. Negatively enriched CD4+ T cells were divided by CD45RA into naive and memory. Germline V lookup: CDR1 MGHDK, CDR2 SYGVNS. The CDR3 is 14 amino acids. Deletions cut 4 bases from V and 0 bases from J, with 8 bases between. Comments on this clone: Other DNA sequences from this sample encode an identical CDR3 as well.

The sample taken for sequencing was memory CD4+ T cells sorted from blood. The subset: CD45RA-negative fraction. The source is a young man in good health. This chain joins TRBV25-1 and TRBJ2-3; D remains unclear. The CDR3 reads CASSVRASTDTQYF. CDR3 nucleotide sequence: TGTGCCAGCAGTGTTAGGGCCAGCACAGATACGCAGTATTTT.